The text below deals with one T cell receptor (beta chain). A second roughly 6 to 11 cycle PCR used barcoded and J-beta primers. TCRdb analysed the 5' RACE reads with MiXCR anew, one entry per CDR3 protein. The table records over a million distinct CDR3 sequences, 59% of them present only once. These data come from a study of blood T cells in healthy people across ages. The ends were cut back, 5 bases at V and 6 bases at J, with 17 bases in the middle. The CDR3 contains 14 residues. Germline CDR1 and CDR2: SEHNR and FQNEAQ (reference sequence). The sample taken for sequencing was blood. V usage is TRBV7-9 and J usage is TRBJ2-7; D could derive from TRBD1 or TRBD2 (5 bases each). The sequence was collected from a man between 18 and 29 years old in good health. The chain's CDR3 is CASSTIRDGGEQYF. As DNA, the CDR3 is TGTGCCAGCAGCACTATCCGGGACGGAGGCGAGCAGTACTTC. The full variable domain, in which reference TRBV7-9 and TRBJ2-7 provide the parts outside the CDR3, is DTGVSQNPRHKITKRGQNVTFRCDPISEHNRLYWYRQTLGQGPEFLTYFQNEAQLEKSRLLSDRFSAERPKGSFSTLEIQRTEQGDSAMYLCASSTIRDGGEQYFGPGTRLTVT.